This TCR beta chain came from a study of blood T cell repertoires in COVID-19. As for the study in general: Spain, Italy and the United States supplied samples that represented acute and convalescent COVID-19. T cells, B-cell-depleted T cells, or PBMCs supplied cDNA or gDNA.

In germline, CDR1 is SGHNT, CDR2 YENEEA. The CDR3 loop spans 14 amino acids. V dropped 1 base and J dropped 3; count of bases not matched to a gene: 2. Repertoires were generated with immunoSEQ multiplex PCR, while TCRdb's copy carries only in-frame clones and drops some. The profile covers 140,000 to 150,000 clones, with nearly 85% appearing a single time and about two fifths taken by the ten largest. The chain recombines TRBV11-3 with TRBJ1-1; TRBD1 aligns across 7 bases. The sample was peripheral blood. The TCR was taken from a human donor in a cohort sampled during active COVID-19. The CDR3 region has the DNA TGTGCCAGCAGCTTAGGACAGGGTTACACTGAAGCTTTCTTT. This encodes CASSLGQGYTEAFF.